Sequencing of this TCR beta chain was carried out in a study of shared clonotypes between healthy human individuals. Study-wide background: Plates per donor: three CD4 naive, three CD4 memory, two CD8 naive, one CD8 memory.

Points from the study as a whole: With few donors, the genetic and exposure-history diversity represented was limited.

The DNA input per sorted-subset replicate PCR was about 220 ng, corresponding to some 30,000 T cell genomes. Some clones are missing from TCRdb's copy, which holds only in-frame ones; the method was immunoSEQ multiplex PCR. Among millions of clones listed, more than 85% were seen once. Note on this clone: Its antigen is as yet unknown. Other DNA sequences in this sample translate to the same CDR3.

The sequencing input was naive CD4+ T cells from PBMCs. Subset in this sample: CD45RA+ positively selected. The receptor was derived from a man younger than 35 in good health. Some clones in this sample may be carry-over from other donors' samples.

The CDR3, as DNA: TGTGCCAGCAGTAGATCCGTTGAGACCCAGTACTTC. This translates into CASSRSVETQYF. This chain links TRBV7-9 with TRBJ2-5; D not resolved. Germline V CDR1 and CDR2: SEHNR, FQNEAQ (reference sequence). CDR3 length equals 12 residues. V was cut by 6 bases and J by 5 bases, with 10 bases left in between.